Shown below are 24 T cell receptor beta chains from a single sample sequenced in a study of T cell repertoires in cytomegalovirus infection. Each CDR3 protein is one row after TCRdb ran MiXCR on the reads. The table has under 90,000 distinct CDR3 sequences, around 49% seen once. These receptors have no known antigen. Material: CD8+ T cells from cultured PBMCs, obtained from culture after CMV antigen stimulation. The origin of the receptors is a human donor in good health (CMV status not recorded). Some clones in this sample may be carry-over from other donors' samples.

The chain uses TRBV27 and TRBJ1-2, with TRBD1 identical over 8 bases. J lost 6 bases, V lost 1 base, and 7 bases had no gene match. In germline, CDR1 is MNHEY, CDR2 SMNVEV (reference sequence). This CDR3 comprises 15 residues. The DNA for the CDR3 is TGTGCCAGCAGTTTATTAGGAGACAGGGGAGATGGCTACACCTTC. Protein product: CASSLLGDRGDGYTF.

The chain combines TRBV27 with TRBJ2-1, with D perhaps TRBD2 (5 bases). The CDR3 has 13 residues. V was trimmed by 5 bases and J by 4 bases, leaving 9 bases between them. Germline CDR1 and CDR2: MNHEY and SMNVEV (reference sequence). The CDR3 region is CASSVGEYNEQFF. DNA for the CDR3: TGTGCCAGCAGTGTCGGGGAGTACAATGAGCAGTTCTTC.

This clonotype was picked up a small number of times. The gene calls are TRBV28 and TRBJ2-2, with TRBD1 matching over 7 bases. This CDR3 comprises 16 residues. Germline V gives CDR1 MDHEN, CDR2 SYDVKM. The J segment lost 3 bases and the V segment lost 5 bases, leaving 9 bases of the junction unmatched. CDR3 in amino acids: CASSPSGQTYTGELFF. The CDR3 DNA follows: TGTGCCAGCAGTCCTTCGGGACAGACTTACACCGGGGAGCTGTTTTTT.

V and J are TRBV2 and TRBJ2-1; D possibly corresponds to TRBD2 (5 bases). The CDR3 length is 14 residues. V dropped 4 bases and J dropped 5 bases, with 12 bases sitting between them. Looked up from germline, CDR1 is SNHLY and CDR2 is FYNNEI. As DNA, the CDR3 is TGTGCCAGCAGTGGAATGGCCGGGGACAATGAGCAGTTCTTC. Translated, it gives CASSGMAGDNEQFF.

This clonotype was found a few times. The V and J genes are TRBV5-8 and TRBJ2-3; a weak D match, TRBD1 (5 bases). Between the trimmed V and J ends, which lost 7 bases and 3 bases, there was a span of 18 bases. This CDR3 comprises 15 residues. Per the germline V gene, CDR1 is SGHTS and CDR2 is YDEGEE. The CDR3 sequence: CASDSERGPTDTQYF. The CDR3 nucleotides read TGTGCCAGCGACTCAGAAAGGGGTCCAACAGATACGCAGTATTTT.

Here the CDR3 reads CASSYVRDRGREDYGYTF. CDR3 bases: TGTGCCAGCAGTTACGTCCGGGACAGGGGCCGAGAGGACTATGGCTACACCTTC. The rearrangement joins TRBV6-2 or TRBV6-3 to TRBJ1-2, with TRBD1 identical over 10 bases. Germline V lookup: CDR1 MNHEY, CDR2 SVGEGT. The CDR3 consists of 18 residues. Trimming took 2 bases from V and 3 from J; bases not matched to a gene: 12.

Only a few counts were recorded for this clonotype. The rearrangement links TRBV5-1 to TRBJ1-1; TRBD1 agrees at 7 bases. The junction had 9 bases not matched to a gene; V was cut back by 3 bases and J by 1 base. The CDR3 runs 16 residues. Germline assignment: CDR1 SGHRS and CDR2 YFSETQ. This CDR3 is CASSSRDSFQNTEAFF. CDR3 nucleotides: TGCGCCAGCAGCTCCCGGGACAGCTTTCAGAACACTGAAGCTTTCTTT.

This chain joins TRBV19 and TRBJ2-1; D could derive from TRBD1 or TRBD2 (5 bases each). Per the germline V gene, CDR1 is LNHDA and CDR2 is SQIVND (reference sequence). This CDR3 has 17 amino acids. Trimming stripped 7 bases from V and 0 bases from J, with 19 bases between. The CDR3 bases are TGTGCCAGTATTGGGCAGGGAGAACCCAGCTCCTACAATGAGCAGTTCTTC. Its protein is CASIGQGEPSSYNEQFF.

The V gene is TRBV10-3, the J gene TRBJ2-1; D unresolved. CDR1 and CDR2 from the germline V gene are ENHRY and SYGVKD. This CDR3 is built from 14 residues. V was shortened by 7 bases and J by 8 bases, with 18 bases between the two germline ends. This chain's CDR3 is CAIMAAGAGDEQFF. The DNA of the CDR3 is TGTGCCATCATGGCGGCCGGAGCTGGGGATGAGCAGTTCTTC.

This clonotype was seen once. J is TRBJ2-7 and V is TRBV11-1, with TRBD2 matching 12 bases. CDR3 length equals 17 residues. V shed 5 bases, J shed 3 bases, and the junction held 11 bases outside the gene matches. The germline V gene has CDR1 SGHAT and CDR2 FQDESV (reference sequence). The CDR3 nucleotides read TGTGCCAGCAGCCCAAATTTACTAGCGGGAGGATTCTACGAGCAGTACTTC. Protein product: CASSPNLLAGGFYEQYF.

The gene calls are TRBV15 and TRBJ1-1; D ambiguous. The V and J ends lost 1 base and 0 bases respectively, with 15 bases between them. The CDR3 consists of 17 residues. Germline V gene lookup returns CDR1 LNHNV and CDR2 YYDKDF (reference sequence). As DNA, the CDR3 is TGTGCCACCAGCAGAGTCCCCCCCGTGTCAATGAACACTGAAGCTTTCTTT. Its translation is CATSRVPPVSMNTEAFF.

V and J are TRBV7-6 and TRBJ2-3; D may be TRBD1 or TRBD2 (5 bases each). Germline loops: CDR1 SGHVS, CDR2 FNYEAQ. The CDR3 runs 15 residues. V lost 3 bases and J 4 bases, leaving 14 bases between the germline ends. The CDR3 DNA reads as TGTGCCAGCAGCTTTACGGGACCAGGCTCAGATACGCAGTATTTT. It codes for CASSFTGPGSDTQYF.

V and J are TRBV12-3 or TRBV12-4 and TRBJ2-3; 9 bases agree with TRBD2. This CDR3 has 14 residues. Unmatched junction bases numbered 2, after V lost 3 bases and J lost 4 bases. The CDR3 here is CASSFSGSSDTQYF. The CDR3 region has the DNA TGTGCCAGCAGTTTTAGCGGGAGCTCAGATACGCAGTATTTT.

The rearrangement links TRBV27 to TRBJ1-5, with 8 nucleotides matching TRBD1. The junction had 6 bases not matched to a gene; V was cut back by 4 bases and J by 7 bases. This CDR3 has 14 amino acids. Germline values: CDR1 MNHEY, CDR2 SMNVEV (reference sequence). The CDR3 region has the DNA TGTGCCAGCAGTTCCCGGACAGGGTGGCAGCCCCAGCATTTT. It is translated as CASSSRTGWQPQHF.

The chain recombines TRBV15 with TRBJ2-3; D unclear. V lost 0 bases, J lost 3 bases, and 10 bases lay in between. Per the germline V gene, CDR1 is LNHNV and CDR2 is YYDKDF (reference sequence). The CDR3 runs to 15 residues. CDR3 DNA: TGTGCCACCAGCAGAGATCGGGCAGGAACAGATACGCAGTATTTT. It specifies CATSRDRAGTDTQYF.

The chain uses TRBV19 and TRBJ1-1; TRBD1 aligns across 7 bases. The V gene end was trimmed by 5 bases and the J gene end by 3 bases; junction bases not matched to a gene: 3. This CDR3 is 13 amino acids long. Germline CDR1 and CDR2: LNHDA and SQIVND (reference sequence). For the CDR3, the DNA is TGTGCCAGTAGTTACAGGGGTTACACTGAAGCTTTCTTT. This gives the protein CASSYRGYTEAFF.

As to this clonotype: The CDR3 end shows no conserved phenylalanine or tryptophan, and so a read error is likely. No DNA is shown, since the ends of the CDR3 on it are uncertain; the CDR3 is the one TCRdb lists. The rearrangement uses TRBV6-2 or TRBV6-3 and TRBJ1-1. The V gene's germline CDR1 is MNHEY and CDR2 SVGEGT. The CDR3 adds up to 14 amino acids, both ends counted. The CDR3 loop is CASSSPEPNTDSFL.

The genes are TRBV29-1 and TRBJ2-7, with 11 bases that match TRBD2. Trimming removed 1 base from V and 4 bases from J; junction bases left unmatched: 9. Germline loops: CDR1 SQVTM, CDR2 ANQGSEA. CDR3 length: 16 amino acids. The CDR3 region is CSVEVFLAGGVYEQYF. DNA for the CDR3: TGCAGCGTTGAAGTTTTTTTAGCGGGAGGGGTGTACGAGCAGTACTTC.

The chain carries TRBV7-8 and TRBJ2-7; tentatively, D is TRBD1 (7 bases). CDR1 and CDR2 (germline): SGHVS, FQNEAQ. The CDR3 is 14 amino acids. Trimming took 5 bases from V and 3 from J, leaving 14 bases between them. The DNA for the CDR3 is TGTGCCAGCAGCGTGGAGGGACAGAGCTACGAGCAGTACTTC. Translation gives CASSVEGQSYEQYF.

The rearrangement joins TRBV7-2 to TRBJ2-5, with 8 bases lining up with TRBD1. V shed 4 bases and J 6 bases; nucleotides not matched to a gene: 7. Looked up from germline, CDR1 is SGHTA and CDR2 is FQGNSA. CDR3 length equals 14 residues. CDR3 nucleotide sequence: TGTGCCAGCAGCTATCGGACAGGGCGTAAGACCCAGTACTTC. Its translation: CASSYRTGRKTQYF.

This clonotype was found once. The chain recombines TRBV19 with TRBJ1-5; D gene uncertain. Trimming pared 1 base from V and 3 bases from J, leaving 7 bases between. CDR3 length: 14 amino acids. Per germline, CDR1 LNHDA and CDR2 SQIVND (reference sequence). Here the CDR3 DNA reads TGTGCCAGTAGTATAGTAGAGATCAATCAGCCCCAGCATTTT. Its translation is CASSIVEINQPQHF.

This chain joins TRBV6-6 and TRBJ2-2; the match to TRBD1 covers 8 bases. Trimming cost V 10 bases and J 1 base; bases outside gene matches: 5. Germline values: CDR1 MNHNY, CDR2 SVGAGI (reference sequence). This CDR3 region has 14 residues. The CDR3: CANRDRLNTGELFF. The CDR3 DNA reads TGTGCCAACCGGGACAGGCTGAACACCGGGGAGCTGTTTTTT.

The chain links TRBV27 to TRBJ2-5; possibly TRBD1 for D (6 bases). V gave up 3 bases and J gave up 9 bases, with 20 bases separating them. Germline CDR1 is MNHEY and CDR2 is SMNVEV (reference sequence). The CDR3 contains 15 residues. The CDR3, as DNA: TGTGCCAGCAGTTTCCAACAGGGTGGCGTTGGGGCCCAGTACTTC. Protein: CASSFQQGGVGAQYF.

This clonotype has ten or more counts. The CDR3 loop is CASSFSGEVGTEAFF. The CDR3 nucleotides are TGCGCCAGCAGCTTTAGCGGGGAGGTCGGCACTGAAGCTTTCTTT. The rearrangement links TRBV5-1 to TRBJ1-1; D remains ambiguous. The ends were cut back, 2 bases at V and 4 bases at J, with 15 bases in the middle. The germline gives CDR1 SGHRS, CDR2 YFSETQ. The CDR3 is 15 residues long.